The T cell receptor (beta chain) described here comes from a study of vaccination and CD4 T cells after COVID-19. As to this clonotype: Its antigen is not identified.

There are 15 residues in the CDR3. The V gene lost 10 bases and the J gene lost 3 bases, with 21 bases spanning the gap. Germline V lookup: CDR1 MGHRA, CDR2 YSYEKL. The treatment here: approximately nine-day PBMC culture with coronavirus spike peptide pools or control peptides (ViraFEST assay). Study-wide points: Convalescent patients were relatively few, and early post-infection timepoints were missing.

The study sequenced cultured CD4+ T cell DNA using the Oncomine TCR Beta short-read assay. TCRdb called the PCR reads again in MiXCR, with one record for every CDR3 protein. The sample lists 14,000 to 15,000 distinct CDR3 sequences, more than 40% occurring once. The sample comprised CD4+ T cells from blood, cultured in vitro. V and J are TRBV4-1 and TRBJ1-1; TRBD1 might be the D (5 bases). The sequence derives from a human donor who had recovered from COVID-19. CDR3 coding DNA: TGCGCCACTCGCGCCGGCAAGGGGTTTGACACTGAAGCTTTCTTT. Its protein product is CATRAGKGFDTEAFF.